The T cell receptor beta chain under discussion was sequenced for a study of beta chain features in type 1 diabetes (dated by TCRdb to the late 2010s). In the study overall: Patients and healthy donors did not differ in mean age, gender distribution, total cell number or subset yield. Regulatory and stem cell-like memory subsets were obtained from only 8 patients and about 8 healthy donors, while naive and central memory subsets were obtained from all 30 or so donors. In the study, TCRB repertoires of sorted circulating CD4+ T cell subsets from recently diagnosed type 1 diabetes patients were compared with those of matched healthy donors. A total of over 95,000,000 sorted cells were examined across all samples, and RNA yield correlated strongly with the number of cells per subset.

V is trimmed back by 4 bases and J by 6 bases, and the junction contains 13 bases that no gene match accounts for. Looking up the germline V gene yields CDR1 SGHRS and CDR2 YFSETQ. Inclusive of the bounding cysteine and phenylalanine, the CDR3 is 16 residues long. The DNA shown is the 48-base CDR3, in frame from base 1. In regard to this clone: Its antigen is unknown. Base-call qualities are not available, and no considerably larger clone is one nucleotide away.

What the research found in general, with its limitations: Naive, central memory and regulatory TCRB repertoires appeared to be more alike among patients than among healthy donors. In all four CD4+ subsets, TCRB CDR3 length was moderately but significantly shorter in type 1 diabetes patients. Because cDNA rather than genomic DNA was sequenced, highly expressing activated cells could have been over-represented, although no difference in activation and CD3 levels was found between groups. PCR might favor shorter templates, but patient and control samples were amplified and corrected together, so any skew would affect both groups equally. Because the HLA sub-analyses included only small numbers of individuals, any influence of HLA type on TCRB rearrangement was left unresolved. At VDJ recombination sites, type 1 diabetes patients had fewer insertions and more deleted nucleotides, which implies abnormalities in thymic rearrangement.

The High Capacity cDNA Reverse Transcription Kit was used to reverse transcribe all of the isolated RNA, meaning that expressed TCRB transcripts were what got sequenced. Deep immunoSEQ sequencing was applied to naive, central memory and regulatory T cell samples, giving an average of roughly 3.5 million total reads per sample. After sorted cells were lysed in RLT buffer, RNA was extracted with DNase-treated RNeasy Micro or Mini kits, with the choice depending on cell number. Each cell subset was processed on its own to prevent cross-contamination, while patient and healthy donor samples were processed together. TCRB sequences were amplified from cDNA with the immunoSEQ multiplex PCR, producing 87-bp fragments spanning the CDR3 region. Amplicons were sequenced on the Illumina HiSeq platform. The authors processed their data as follows. PCR bias was corrected computationally using synthetic template baselines, and reads within Hamming distance 2 were collapsed, with unmergeable singletons discarded. Reads were aligned to IMGT to assign V, D and J genes, CDR3 length, and insertions or deletions at six rearrangement sites. Within each subset, clonotype counts were normalized to sorted cell number, and only after that were true diversity and Gini coefficients computed with the tcR R package. The overlap coefficient, calculated on TCRB nucleotide sequences, was used to quantify repertoire sharing. Out-of-frame TCRB sequences from naive cells were analyzed as a proxy for the pre-selection repertoire. Drawn from immuneACCESS, this table holds only the in-frame rearrangements with V and J called that TCRdb kept. Clones are partly lost; checked studies trace under half to an unresolved V gene and leave the rest unexplained. Clonal size and the V and J genes are those of that table, whereas D and trimming came from the DNA. In all, the sample holds a few hundred thousand clones, and about 32% of those were seen once. Roughly 0.06% of the sample goes to the ten largest clones.

Each donor gave one peripheral blood draw, averaging approximately 110 mL, which was collected into heparinised tubes. Using a panel that included CD45RO, CCR7, CD25, CD127, CD95 and CD27, naive, central memory, regulatory and stem cell-like memory CD4+ T cells were sorted on a BD FACSAria II. A purity above 98% was achieved for all sorted populations. Right away, PBMCs were isolated by Lymphoprep density gradient centrifugation and were stained directly, with no culture step. To minimize batch effects, samples were stained and sorted in pairs, one healthy donor with one patient per experiment. Sequenced sample: naive CD4+ T cells from blood. The cell subset or site label for this specimen denotes: true naive CD4+ T cells. The sequence joins TRBV5-1 to TRBJ2-1; the central 7 bases match TRBD1. The clonotype originates from a man aged 18 to 30 in good health. The sequence in DNA is TGCGCCAGCAGCACGCAGCAGGGGGTGGTTTTCAATGAGCAGTTCTTC. The resulting protein is CASSTQQGVVFNEQFF.